This T cell receptor beta chain derives from a study of cytomegalovirus exposure and HLA in healthy donors. Study conclusions and caveats: Cytomegalovirus status, reportedly, was diagnosed with high specificity and sensitivity by the classifier.

Worth noting for this clone: Its antigen is not identified.

Per germline, CDR1 SEHNR and CDR2 FQNEAQ (reference sequence). V was shortened by 0 bases and J by 4 bases, with 10 bases between the two germline ends. The CDR3 is 14 amino acids. PCR primers comprised 60 Vbeta and 13 Jbeta primers. Profiling relied on immunoSEQ multiplex PCR, and the TCRdb table lists in-frame clones only, not all of them. The sample records about 150,000 clones, about three quarters being singletons. The clonotype comes from a woman between 40 and 50 years old in good health and CMV-seronegative. Sequencing was performed on PBMCs. The chain is built from TRBV7-9 and TRBJ2-7; D is possibly TRBD2 (5 bases). The CDR3 nucleotides read TGTGCCAGCAGCTTAGCGAGTAGCGCTTACGAGCAGTACTTC. The encoded protein is CASSLASSAYEQYF.